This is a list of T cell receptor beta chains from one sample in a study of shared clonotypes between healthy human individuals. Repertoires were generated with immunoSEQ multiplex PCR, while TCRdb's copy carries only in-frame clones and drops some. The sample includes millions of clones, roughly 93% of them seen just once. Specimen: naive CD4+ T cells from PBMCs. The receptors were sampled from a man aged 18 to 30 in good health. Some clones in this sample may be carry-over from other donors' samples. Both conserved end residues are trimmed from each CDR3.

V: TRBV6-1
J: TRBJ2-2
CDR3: ASSPGQGNTGELF

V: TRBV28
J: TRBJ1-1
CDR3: AIQGWPGTEAF

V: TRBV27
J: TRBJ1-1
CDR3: ASSVRGNTEAF

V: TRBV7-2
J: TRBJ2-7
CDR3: ASSLDRTGDEQY

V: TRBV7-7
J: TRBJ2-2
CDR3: ASSPAGARELF

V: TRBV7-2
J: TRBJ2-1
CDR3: ASSLAGGGRIQF

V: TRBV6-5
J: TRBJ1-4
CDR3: ASSYNREKLF

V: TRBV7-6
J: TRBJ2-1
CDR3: ASSRTSGSNYNEQF

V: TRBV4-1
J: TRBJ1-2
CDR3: ASSQPRQSIGYGYT

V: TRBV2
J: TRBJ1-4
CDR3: ASSDVLDRDGKLF

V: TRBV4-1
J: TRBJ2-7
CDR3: ASSQFSTGVVYEQY